This TCR beta chain stems from a study of blood T cell repertoires in COVID-19. About the research overall: COVID-19 samples collected from the United States, Italy and Spain covered acute and convalescent phases. Nucleic acid was either cDNA or gDNA, and it came from T cells, B-cell-depleted T cells, or PBMCs.

Profiling relied on immunoSEQ multiplex PCR, and the TCRdb table lists in-frame clones only, not all of them. In the table there are 95,000 to 150,000 clones, 85% to 90% of which are singletons. The CDR3 runs to 14 residues. Germline V gene data show CDR1 as SEHNR and CDR2 as FQNEAQ (reference sequence). The junction had 5 bases not matched to a gene; V was cut back by 8 bases and J by 8 bases. This sequence was found in a woman in her seventies with acute or convalescent COVID-19. Sequencing was performed on peripheral blood. The chain joins TRBV7-9 to TRBJ1-6; the match to TRBD1 covers 11 bases. CDR3 sequence reads: CASGRTGGDSPLHF. DNA for the CDR3: TGTGCCAGCGGGAGGACAGGGGGCGATTCACCCCTCCACTTT.